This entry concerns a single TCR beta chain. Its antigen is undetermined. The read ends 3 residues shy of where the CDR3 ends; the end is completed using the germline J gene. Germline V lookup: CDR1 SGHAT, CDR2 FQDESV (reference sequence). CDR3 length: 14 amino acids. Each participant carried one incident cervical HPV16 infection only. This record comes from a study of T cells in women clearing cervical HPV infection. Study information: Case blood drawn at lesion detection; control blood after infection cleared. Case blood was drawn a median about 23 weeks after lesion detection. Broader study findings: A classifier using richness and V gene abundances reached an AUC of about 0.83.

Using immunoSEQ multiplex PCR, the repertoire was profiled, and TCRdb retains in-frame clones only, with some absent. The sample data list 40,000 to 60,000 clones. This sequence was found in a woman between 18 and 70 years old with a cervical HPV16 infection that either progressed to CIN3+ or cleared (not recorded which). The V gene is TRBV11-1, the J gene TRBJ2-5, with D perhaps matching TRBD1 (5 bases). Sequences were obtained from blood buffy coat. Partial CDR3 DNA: TGTGCCAGCAGCTTAGATAGGGGCACAGATACC. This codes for CASSLDRGTDT. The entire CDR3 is CASSLDRGTDTQYF.